This TCR beta chain was sequenced during a study of post-analysis software for immune sequencing data. cDNA libraries of TCR beta carried unique molecular identifiers. TCRdb independently ran MiXCR on the PCR reads; one entry per CDR3 protein. The sample records over 700,000 distinct CDR3 sequences, roughly 27% being singletons. Study outcomes and limitations: Normalized Chao1 diversity was significantly lower in multiple sclerosis patients than in controls. Five or six TRBV segments, TRBV5-6, TRBV5-1 and TRBV20-1 among them, were found more frequent in patients than controls. Clustering by F measure revealed strong co-clustering among samples prepared together in one batch.

As concerns this clonotype: Its antigen is not known.

The V and J ends lost 2 bases and 8 bases respectively, with 19 bases between them. Germline assignment: CDR1 DFQATT and CDR2 SNEGSKA (reference sequence). The CDR3 consists of 15 residues. The sequence was obtained from a girl under 18 with multiple sclerosis. Sequenced input: blood. The chain recombines TRBV20-1 with TRBJ2-1; D could derive from TRBD1 or TRBD2 (5 bases each). CDR3 in amino acids: CSARLPGPLVDEQFF. CDR3 bases: TGCAGTGCTAGACTCCCGGGACCCCTGGTCGATGAGCAGTTCTTC.